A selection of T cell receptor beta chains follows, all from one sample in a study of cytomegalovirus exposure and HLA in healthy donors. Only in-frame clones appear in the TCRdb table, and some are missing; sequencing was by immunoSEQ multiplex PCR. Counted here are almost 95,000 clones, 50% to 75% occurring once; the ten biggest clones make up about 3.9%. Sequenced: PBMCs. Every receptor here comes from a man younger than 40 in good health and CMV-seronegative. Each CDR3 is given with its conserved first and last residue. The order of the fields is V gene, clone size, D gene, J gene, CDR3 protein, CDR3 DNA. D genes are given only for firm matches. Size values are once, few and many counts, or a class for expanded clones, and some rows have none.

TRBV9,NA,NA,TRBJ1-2,CASSPEAVRGYTF,TGTGCCAGCAGCCCAGAGGCCGTTCGGGGCTACACCTTC
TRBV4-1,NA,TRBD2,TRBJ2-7,CASSQPSGRSSYEQYF,TGCGCCAGCAGCCAACCTAGCGGGAGGTCCTCCTACGAGCAGTACTTC
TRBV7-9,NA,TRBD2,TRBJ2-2,CASSSGTSDYTGELFF,TGTGCCAGCAGCTCCGGGACTAGCGACTACACCGGGGAGCTGTTTTTT
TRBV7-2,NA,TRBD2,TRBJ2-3,CASSLAYRGVADTQYF,TGTGCCAGCAGCTTAGCGTACCGGGGGGTGGCAGATACGCAGTATTTT
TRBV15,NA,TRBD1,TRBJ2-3,CATSRAQPGQGGTDTQYF,TGTGCCACCAGCAGAGCCCAACCGGGACAGGGCGGCACAGATACGCAGTATTTT
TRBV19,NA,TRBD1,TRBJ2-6,CASTRQGLSSGANVLTF,TGTGCCAGTACCAGACAGGGTCTTAGCTCTGGGGCCAACGTCCTGACTTTC
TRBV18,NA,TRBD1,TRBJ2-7,CASSPWDRVFYEQYF,TGTGCCAGCTCACCCTGGGACAGGGTATTCTACGAGCAGTACTTC
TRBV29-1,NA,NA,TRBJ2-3,CSVVYGAGSTDTQYF,TGCAGCGTTGTTTACGGTGCGGGTAGCACAGATACGCAGTATTTT
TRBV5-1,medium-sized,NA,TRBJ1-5,CASSLGAGSEQPQHF,TGCGCCAGCAGCCTGGGCGCGGGAAGCGAGCAGCCCCAGCATTTT
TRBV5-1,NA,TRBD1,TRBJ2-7,CASSPTGGIYEQYF,TGCGCCAGCAGCCCGACAGGGGGAATATACGAGCAGTACTTC
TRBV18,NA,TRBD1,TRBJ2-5,CASSPIGTGPLNVETQYF,TGTGCCAGCTCACCAATCGGGACAGGGCCCCTTAATGTCGAGACCCAGTACTTC
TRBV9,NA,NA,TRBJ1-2,CASSPSGGLLNYGYTF,TGTGCCAGCAGCCCAAGTGGAGGTCTCCTTAACTATGGCTACACCTTC
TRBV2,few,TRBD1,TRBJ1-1,CASSSGTVDLNTEAFF,TGTGCCAGCAGCTCCGGGACAGTGGACCTGAACACTGAAGCTTTCTTT
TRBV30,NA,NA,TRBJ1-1,CAWSLEGNTEAFF,TGTGCCTGGAGTTTGGAGGGGAACACTGAAGCTTTCTTT
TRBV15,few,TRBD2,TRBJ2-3,CATSRAQREGTDTQYF,TGTGCCACCAGCAGAGCCCAGCGGGAGGGGACAGATACGCAGTATTTT
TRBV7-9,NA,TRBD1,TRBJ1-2,CASSDGTGYGYTF,TGTGCCAGCAGCGATGGGACAGGCTATGGCTACACCTTC
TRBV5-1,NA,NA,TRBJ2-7,CASSPQTGRGYEQYF,TGCGCCAGCAGCCCTCAGACAGGTAGAGGCTACGAGCAGTACTTC
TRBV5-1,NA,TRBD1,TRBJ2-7,CASSLGQGLAHEQYF,TGCGCCAGCAGCTTGGGACAGGGTTTAGCTCACGAGCAGTACTTC
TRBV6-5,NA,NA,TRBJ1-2,CASSYSRGYGYTF,TGTGCCAGCAGTTACTCTCGGGGCTATGGCTACACCTTC
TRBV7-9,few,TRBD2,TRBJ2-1,CASSDRLAGDNEQFF,TGTGCCAGCAGCGACAGACTAGCGGGAGATAATGAGCAGTTCTTC
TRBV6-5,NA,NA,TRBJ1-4,CASSRGVNEKLFF,TGTGCCAGCAGCAGGGGCGTTAATGAAAAACTGTTTTTT
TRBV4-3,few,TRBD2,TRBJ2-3,CASSQGETGGPTDTQYF,TGCGCCAGCAGCCAAGGGGAAACGGGGGGGCCAACAGATACGCAGTATTTT
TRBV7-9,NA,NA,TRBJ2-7,CASSQIGGEQYF,TGTGCCAGCAGCCAGATCGGAGGCGAGCAGTACTTC
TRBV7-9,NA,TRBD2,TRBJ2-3,CSSTQGASGSTDTQYF,TGTTCCAGCACCCAAGGTGCTAGCGGGAGCACAGATACGCAGTATTTT
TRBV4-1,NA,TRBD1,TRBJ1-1,CASSQGSGTVNTEAFF,TGCGCCAGCAGCCAAGGGTCCGGGACAGTTAACACTGAAGCTTTCTTT
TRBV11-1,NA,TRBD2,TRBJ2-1,CASSSGRGAYNEQFF,TGTGCCAGCAGCTCAGGTCGGGGGGCCTACAATGAGCAGTTCTTC
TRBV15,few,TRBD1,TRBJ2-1,CATSVGTGRYNEQFF,TGTGCCACCAGCGTAGGGACAGGGAGGTACAATGAGCAGTTCTTC
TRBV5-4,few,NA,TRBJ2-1,CASSPRRDLDEQFF,TGTGCCAGCAGCCCCCGGAGGGATTTGGATGAGCAGTTCTTC
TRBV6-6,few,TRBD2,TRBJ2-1,CASSYPSGDNEQFF,TGTGCCAGCAGTTACCCTAGCGGGGACAATGAGCAGTTCTTC
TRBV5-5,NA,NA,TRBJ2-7,CASSKPTAFSYEQYF,TGTGCCAGCAGCAAACCGACAGCCTTCTCCTACGAGCAGTACTTC
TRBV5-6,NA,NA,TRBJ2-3,CASSLLRASTDTQYF,TGTGCCAGCAGCCTACTCAGGGCTAGCACAGATACGCAGTATTTT
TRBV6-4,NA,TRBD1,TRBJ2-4,CASSGARLGRGLGNIQYF,TGTGCCAGCAGTGGCGCCAGGCTTGGAAGGGGGCTGGGAAACATTCAGTACTTC
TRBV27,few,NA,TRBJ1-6,CASSFRDYSPLHF,TGTGCCAGCAGTTTCCGGGACTATTCACCCCTCCACTTT
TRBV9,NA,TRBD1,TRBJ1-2,CASSVNRGHKNGYTF,TGTGCCAGCAGCGTTAACAGGGGGCATAAGAATGGCTACACCTTC
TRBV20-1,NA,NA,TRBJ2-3,CSAAGFRTQYF,TGCAGTGCAGCAGGGTTTAGGACGCAGTATTTT
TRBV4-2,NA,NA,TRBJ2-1,CASSQSGSSYNEQFF,TGTGCCAGCAGCCAATCGGGGAGCTCCTACAATGAGCAGTTCTTC
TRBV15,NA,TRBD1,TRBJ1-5,CATSRDPGQGWQPQHF,TGTGCCACCAGCAGAGATCCGGGACAGGGTTGGCAGCCCCAGCATTTT
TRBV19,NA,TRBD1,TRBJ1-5,CASNRDRALYGNQPQHF,TGTGCCAGTAACCGGGACAGGGCTCTATATGGCAATCAGCCCCAGCATTTT
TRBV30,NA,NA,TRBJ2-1,CAWSGQRVEDNEQFF,TGTGCCTGGAGTGGCCAGCGGGTCGAGGACAATGAGCAGTTCTTC
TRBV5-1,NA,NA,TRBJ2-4,CASGPRQATTVAKNIQYF,TGCGCCAGCGGTCCCCGGCAGGCAACGACAGTAGCCAAAAACATTCAGTACTTC
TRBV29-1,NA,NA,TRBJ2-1,CSVEDYEYNEQFF,TGCAGCGTTGAAGATTATGAGTACAATGAGCAGTTCTTC
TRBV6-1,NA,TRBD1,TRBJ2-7,CASSGTGTGIYEQYF,TGTGCCAGCAGTGGTACCGGGACAGGAATCTACGAGCAGTACTTC
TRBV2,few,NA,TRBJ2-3,CASSPSRTDTQYF,TGTGCCAGCAGTCCAAGCCGCACAGATACGCAGTATTTT
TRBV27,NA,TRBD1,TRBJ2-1,CASSSGQRSVLGNEQFF,TGTGCCAGCAGTTCGGGACAGAGGTCTGTCCTTGGGAATGAGCAGTTCTTC
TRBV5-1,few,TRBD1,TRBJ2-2,CASRPGQPFGRYTGELFF,TGCGCCAGCAGACCGGGACAGCCTTTTGGACGGTACACCGGGGAGCTGTTTTTT
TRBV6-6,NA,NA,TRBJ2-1,CASSSWGGEQFF,TGTGCCAGCAGTAGTTGGGGGGGCGAGCAGTTCTTC
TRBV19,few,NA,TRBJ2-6,CASSTGAGANVLTF,TGTGCCAGTAGTACAGGGGCTGGGGCCAACGTCCTGACTTTC
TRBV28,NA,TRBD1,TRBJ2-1,CASSLDRAEYTDNEQFF,TGTGCCAGCAGTTTAGACAGGGCTGAGTACACAGACAATGAGCAGTTCTTC
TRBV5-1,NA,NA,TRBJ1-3,CASSLEFSGAGNTIYF,TGCGCCAGCAGCTTGGAGTTTTCAGGGGCTGGAAACACCATATATTTT
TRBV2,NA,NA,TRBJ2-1,CASSSTKSEQFF,TGTGCCAGCAGTTCCACTAAGAGTGAGCAGTTCTTC
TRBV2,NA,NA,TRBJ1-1,CASKLGGTEAFF,TGTGCCAGCAAGCTCGGGGGCACTGAAGCTTTCTTT
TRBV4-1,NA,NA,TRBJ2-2,CASSQETGSTGELFF,TGCGCCAGCAGCCAAGAAACAGGGTCCACCGGGGAGCTGTTTTTT
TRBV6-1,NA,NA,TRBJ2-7,CATRWDFNEQYF,TGTGCCACCCGGTGGGACTTCAACGAGCAGTACTTC